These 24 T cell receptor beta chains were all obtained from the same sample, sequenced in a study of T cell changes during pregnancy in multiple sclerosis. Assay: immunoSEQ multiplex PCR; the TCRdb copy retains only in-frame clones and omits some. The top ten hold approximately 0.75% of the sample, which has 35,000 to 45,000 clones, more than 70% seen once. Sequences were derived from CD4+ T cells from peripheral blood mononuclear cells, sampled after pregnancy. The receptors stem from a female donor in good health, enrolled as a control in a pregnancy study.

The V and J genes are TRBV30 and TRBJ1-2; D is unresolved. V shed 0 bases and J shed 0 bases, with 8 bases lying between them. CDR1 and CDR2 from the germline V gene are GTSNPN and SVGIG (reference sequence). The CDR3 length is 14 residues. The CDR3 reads CAWSVEGPNYGYTF. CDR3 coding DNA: TGTGCCTGGAGTGTAGAGGGCCCTAACTATGGCTACACCTTC.

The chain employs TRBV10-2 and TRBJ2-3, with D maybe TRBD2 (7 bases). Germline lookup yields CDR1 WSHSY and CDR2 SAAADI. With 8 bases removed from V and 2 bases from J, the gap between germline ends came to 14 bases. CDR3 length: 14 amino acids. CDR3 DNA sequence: TGCGCCAGCCGCCCCGGGGGGCCCACAGATACGCAGTATTTT. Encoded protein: CASRPGGPTDTQYF.

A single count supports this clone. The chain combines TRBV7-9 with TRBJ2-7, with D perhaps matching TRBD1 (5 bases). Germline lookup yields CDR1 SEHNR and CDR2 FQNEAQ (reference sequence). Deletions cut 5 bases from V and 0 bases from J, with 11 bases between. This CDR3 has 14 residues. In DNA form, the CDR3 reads TGTGCCAGCAGCCCACAGGTATTCTCCTACGAGCAGTACTTC. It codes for CASSPQVFSYEQYF.

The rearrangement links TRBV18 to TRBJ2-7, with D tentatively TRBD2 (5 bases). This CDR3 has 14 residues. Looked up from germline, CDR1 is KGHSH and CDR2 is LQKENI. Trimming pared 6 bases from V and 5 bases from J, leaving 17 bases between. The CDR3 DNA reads TGTGCCAGCTCCCCGGGCTCCCCCGGGGACGAGCAGTACTTC. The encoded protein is CASSPGSPGDEQYF. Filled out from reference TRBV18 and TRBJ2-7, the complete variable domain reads NAGVMQNPRHLVRRRGQEARLRCSPMKGHSHVYWYRQLPEEGLKFMVYLQKENIIDESGMPKERFSAEFPKEGPSILRIQQVVRGDSAAYFCASSPGSPGDEQYFGPGTRLTVT.

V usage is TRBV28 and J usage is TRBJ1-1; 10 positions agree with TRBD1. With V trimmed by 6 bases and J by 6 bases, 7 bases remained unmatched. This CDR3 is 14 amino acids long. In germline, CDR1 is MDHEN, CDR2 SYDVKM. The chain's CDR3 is CASRWTGGRAEAFF. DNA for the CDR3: TGTGCCAGCAGGTGGACAGGGGGTAGGGCTGAAGCTTTCTTT.

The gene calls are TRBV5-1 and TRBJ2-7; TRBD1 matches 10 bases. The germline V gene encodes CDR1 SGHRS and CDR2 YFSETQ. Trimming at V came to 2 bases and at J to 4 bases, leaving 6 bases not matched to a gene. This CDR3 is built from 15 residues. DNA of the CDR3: TGCGCCAGCAGCTTTCAACCGGGACAGGGGTACGAGCAGTACTTC. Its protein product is CASSFQPGQGYEQYF. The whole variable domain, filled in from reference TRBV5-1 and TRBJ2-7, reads KAGVTQTPRYLIKTRGQQVTLSCSPISGHRSVSWYQQTPGQGLQFLFEYFSETQRNKGNFPGRFSGRQFSNSRSEMNVSTLELGDSALYLCASSFQPGQGYEQYFGPGTRLTVT.

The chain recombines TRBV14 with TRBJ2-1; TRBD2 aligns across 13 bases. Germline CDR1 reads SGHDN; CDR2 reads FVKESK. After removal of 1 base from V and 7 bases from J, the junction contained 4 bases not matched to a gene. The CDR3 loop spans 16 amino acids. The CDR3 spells CASSQGLAGGLNEQFF. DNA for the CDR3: TGTGCCAGCAGCCAAGGACTAGCGGGAGGATTGAATGAGCAGTTCTTC.

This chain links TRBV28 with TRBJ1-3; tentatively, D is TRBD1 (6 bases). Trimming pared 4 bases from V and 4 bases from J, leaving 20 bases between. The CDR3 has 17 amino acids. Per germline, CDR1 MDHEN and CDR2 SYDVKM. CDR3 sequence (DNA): TGTGCCAGCAGTTCATACACAGGGCTACCCTACGGAAACACCATATATTTT. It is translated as CASSSYTGLPYGNTIYF. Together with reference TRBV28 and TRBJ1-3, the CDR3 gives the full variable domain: DVKVTQSSRYLVKRTGEKVFLECVQDMDHENMFWYRQDPGLGLRLIYFSYDVKMKEKGDIPEGYSVSREKKERFSLILESASTNQTSMYLCASSSYTGLPYGNTIYFGEGSWLTVV.

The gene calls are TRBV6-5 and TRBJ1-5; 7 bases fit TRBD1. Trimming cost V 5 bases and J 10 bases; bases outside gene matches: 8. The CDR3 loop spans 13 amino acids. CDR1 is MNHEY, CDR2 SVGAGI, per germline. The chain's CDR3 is CASSETGVDPQHF. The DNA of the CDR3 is TGTGCCAGCAGTGAAACAGGGGTCGACCCCCAGCATTTT.

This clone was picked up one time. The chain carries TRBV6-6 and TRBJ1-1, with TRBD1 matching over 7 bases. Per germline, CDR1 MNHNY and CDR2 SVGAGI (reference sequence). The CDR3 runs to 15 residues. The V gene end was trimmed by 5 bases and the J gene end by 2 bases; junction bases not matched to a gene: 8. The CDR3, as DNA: TGTGCCAGCAGTCCGCGACAGGGTGGAAACACTGAAGCTTTCTTT. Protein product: CASSPRQGGNTEAFF.

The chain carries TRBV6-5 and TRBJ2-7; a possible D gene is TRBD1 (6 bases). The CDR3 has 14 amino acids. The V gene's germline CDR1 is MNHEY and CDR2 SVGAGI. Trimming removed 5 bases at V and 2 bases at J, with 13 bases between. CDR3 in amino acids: CASSATGMPYEQYF. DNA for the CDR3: TGTGCCAGCAGTGCTACAGGGATGCCCTACGAGCAGTACTTC.

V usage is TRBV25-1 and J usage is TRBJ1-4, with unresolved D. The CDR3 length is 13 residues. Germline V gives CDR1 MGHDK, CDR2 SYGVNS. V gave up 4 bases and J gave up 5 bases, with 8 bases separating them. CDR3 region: CASSGIENEKLFF. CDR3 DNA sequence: TGTGCCAGCAGTGGTATAGAGAATGAAAAACTGTTTTTT.

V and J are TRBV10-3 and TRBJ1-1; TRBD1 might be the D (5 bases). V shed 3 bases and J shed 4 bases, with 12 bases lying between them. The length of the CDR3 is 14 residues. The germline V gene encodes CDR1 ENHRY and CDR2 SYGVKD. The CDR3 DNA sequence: TGTGCCATCAGTGAAGGGGAAGAGAGCACTGAAGCTTTCTTT. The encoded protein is CAISEGEESTEAFF.

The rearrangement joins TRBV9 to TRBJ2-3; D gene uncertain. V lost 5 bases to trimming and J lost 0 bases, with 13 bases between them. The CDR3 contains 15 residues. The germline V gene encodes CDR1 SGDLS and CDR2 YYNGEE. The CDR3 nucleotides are TGTGCCAGCAGTTACCTTCCCACTAGCACAGATACGCAGTATTTT. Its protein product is CASSYLPTSTDTQYF.

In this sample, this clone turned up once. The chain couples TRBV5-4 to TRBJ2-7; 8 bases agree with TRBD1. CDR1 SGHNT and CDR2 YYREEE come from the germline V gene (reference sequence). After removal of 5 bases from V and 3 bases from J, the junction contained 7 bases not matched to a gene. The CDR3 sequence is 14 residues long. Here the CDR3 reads CASSPGTGSYEQYF. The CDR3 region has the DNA TGTGCCAGCAGTCCCGGGACAGGAAGCTACGAGCAGTACTTC.

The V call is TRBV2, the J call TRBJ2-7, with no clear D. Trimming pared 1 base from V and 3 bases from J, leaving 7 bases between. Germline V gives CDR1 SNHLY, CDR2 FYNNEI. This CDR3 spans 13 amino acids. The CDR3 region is CASSEDLLYEQYF. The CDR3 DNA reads TGTGCCAGCAGTGAAGATTTACTCTACGAGCAGTACTTC.

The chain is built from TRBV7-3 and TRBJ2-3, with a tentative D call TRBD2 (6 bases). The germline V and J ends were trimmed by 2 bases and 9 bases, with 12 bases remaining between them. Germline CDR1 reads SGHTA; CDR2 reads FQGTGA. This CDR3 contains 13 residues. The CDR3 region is CASSLGSGLTQYF. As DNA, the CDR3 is TGTGCCAGCAGCTTAGGGAGCGGGTTAACGCAGTATTTT. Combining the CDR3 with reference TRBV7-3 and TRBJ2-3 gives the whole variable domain GAGVSQTPSNKVTEKGKYVELRCDPISGHTALYWYRQSLGQGPEFLIYFQGTGAADDSGLPNDRFFAVRPEGSVSTLKIQRTERGDSAVYLCASSLGSGLTQYFGPGTRLTVL.

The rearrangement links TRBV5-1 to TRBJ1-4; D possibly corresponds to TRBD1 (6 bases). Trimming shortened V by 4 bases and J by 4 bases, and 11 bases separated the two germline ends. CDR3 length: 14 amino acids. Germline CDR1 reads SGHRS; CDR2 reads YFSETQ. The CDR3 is CASSAGAGNEKLFF. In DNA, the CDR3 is TGCGCCAGCAGCGCGGGGGCTGGTAATGAAAAACTGTTTTTT. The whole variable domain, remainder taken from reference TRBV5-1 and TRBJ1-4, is KAGVTQTPRYLIKTRGQQVTLSCSPISGHRSVSWYQQTPGQGLQFLFEYFSETQRNKGNFPGRFSGRQFSNSRSEMNVSTLELGDSALYLCASSAGAGNEKLFFGSGTQLSVL.

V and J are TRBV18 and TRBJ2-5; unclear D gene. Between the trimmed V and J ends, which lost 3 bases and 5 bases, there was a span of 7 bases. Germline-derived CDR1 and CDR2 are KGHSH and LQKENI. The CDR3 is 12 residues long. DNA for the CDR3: TGTGCCAGCTCACCTAATTCGGAGACCCAGTACTTC. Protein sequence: CASSPNSETQYF.

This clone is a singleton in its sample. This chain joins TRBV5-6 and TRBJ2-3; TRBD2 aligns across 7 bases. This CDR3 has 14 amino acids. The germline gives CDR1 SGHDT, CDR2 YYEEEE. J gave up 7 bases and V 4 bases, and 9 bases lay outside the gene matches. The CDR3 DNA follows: TGTGCCAGCAGCCCCCCCAGCGGGATAAATACGCAGTATTTT. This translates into CASSPPSGINTQYF.

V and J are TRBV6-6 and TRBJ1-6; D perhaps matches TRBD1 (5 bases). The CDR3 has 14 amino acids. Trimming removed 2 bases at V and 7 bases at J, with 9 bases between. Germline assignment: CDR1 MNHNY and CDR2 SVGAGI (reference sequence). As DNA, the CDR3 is TGTGCCAGCAGTTACAGGGGTGGGAATTCACCCCTCCACTTT. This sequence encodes CASSYRGGNSPLHF.

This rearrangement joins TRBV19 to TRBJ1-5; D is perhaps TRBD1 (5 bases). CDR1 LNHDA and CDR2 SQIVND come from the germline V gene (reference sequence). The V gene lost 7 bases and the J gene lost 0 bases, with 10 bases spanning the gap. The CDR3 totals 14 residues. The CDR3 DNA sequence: TGTGCCAGTAATTGGGGGGATAGCAATCAGCCCCAGCATTTT. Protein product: CASNWGDSNQPQHF.

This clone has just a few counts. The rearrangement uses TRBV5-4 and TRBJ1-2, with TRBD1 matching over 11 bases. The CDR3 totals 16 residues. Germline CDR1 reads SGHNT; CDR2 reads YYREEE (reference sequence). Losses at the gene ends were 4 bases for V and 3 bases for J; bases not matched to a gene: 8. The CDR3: CASSHWTGGEDYGYTF. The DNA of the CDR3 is TGTGCCAGCAGCCATTGGACAGGGGGCGAGGACTATGGCTACACCTTC.

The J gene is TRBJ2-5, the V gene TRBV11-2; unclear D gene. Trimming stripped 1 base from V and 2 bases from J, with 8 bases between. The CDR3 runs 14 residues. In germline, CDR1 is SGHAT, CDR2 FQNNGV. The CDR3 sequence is CASSLVGWQETQYF. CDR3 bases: TGTGCCAGCAGCTTAGTCGGGTGGCAAGAGACCCAGTACTTC.